This T cell receptor beta chain comes out of a study of T cell responses to AZD1222 COVID-19 vaccine. General study points: Per reports, nearly half of all spike-specific TCRs target regions that are unmutated in variants. At 160-218 and 743-854, vaccine-associated CD4 TCRs were dominant, and they spanned spike.

As to this clone: The antigen is not known.

Only in-frame clones appear in the TCRdb table, and some are missing; sequencing was by immunoSEQ multiplex PCR. The table lists some 150,000 clones, 90% of them singletons. CDR3 size: 15 residues. V lost 5 bases, J lost 1 base, and 14 bases lay in between. The V gene's germline CDR1 is SEHNR and CDR2 FQNEAQ (reference sequence). The receptor's source is an adult who received the AZD1222 COVID-19 vaccine. The chain carries TRBV7-9 and TRBJ1-1; tentatively, D is TRBD1 (5 bases). The sequences come from peripheral blood, collected 28 days after the second AZD1222 dose. The DNA for the CDR3 is TGTGCCAGCAGCGATACAGGTGCCGCGAACACTGAAGCTTTCTTT. This translates into CASSDTGAANTEAFF. The full variable domain, in which reference TRBV7-9 and TRBJ1-1 provide the parts outside the CDR3, is DTGVSQNPRHKITKRGQNVTFRCDPISEHNRLYWYRQTLGQGPEFLTYFQNEAQLEKSRLLSDRFSAERPKGSFSTLEIQRTEQGDSAMYLCASSDTGAANTEAFFGQGTRLTVV.